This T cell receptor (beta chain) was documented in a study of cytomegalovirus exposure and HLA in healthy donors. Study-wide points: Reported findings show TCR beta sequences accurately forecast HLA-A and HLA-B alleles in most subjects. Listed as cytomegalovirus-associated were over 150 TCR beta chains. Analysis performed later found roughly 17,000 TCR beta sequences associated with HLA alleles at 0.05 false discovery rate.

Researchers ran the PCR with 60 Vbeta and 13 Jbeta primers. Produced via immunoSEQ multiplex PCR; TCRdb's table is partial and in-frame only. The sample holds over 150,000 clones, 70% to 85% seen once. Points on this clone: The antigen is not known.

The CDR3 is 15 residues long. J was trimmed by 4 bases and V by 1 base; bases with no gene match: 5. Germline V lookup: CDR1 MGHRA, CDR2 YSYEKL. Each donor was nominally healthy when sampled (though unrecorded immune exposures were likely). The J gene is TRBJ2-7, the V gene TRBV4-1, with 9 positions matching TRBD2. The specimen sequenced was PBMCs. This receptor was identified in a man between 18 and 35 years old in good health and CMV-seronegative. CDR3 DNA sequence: TGCGCCAGCAGCCAAGCGGGACTAGCCCAGTACGAGCAGTACTTC. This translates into CASSQAGLAQYEQYF.